The T cell receptor (beta chain) described here comes from a study of blood T cell repertoires in COVID-19. Background on the study: Specimens from acute and convalescent COVID-19 originated in the United States, Italy and Spain. From T cells, B-cell-depleted T cells, or PBMCs came the material, which was cDNA or gDNA.

This CDR3 contains 15 residues. Germline loops: CDR1 MNHEY, CDR2 SVGAGI. V shed 6 bases, J shed 3 bases, and the junction held 5 bases outside the gene matches. This table comes from immunoSEQ multiplex PCR, and its TCRdb copy is limited to in-frame clones, with some not included. The repertoire consists of around 140,000 clones, with approximately 84% occurring once and the leading ten covering approximately 18%. The J gene is TRBJ1-5, the V gene TRBV6-5; TRBD1 matches at 10 bases. The source material was peripheral blood. The receptor was isolated from a woman of 80 years or more with acute or convalescent COVID-19. The CDR3 coding sequence is TGTGCCAGCAGGACAGGGGGCGGTTTCAATCAGCCCCAGCATTTT. Its translation is CASRTGGGFNQPQHF.